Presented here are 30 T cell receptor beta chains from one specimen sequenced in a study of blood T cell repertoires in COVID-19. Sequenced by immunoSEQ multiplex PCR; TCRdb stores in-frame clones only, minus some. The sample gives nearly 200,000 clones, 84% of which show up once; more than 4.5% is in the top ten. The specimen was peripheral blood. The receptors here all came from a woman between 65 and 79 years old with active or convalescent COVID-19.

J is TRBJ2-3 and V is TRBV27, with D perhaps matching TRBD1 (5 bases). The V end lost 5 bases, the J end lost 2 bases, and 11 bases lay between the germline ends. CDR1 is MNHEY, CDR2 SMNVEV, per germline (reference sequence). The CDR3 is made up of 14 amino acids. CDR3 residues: CASSLDRPTDTQYF. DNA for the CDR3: TGTGCCAGCAGTCTAGACAGACCCACAGATACGCAGTATTTT.

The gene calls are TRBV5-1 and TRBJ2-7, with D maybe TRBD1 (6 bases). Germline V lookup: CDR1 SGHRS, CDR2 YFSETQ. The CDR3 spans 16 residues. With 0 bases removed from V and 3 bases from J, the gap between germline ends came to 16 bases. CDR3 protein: CASSLAVQGRGYEQYF. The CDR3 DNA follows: TGCGCCAGCAGCTTGGCTGTACAGGGAAGGGGCTACGAGCAGTACTTC. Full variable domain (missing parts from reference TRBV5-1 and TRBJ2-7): KAGVTQTPRYLIKTRGQQVTLSCSPISGHRSVSWYQQTPGQGLQFLFEYFSETQRNKGNFPGRFSGRQFSNSRSEMNVSTLELGDSALYLCASSLAVQGRGYEQYFGPGTRLTVT.

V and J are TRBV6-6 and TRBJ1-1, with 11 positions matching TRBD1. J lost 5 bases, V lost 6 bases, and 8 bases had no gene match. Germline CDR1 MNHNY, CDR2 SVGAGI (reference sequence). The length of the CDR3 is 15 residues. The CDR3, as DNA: TGTGCCAGCAGCCCCCGGGGACAGGGGGAGACTGAAGCTTTCTTT. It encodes CASSPRGQGETEAFF.

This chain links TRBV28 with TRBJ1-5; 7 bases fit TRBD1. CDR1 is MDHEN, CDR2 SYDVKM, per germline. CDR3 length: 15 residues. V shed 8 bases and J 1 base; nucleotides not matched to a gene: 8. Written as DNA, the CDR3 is TGTGCCAGCCATACCCGACAGGGAAGCAATCAGCCCCAGCATTTT. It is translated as CASHTRQGSNQPQHF.

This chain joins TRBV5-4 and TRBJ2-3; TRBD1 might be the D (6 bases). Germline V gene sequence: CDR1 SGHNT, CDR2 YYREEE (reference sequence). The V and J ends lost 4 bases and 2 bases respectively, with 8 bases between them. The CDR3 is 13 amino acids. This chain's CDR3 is CASSRQVTDTQYF. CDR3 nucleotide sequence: TGTGCCAGCAGCCGACAGGTCACAGATACGCAGTATTTT.

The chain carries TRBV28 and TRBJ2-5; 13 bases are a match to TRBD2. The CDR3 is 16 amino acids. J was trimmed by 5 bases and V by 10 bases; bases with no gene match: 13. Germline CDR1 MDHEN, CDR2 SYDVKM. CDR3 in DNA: TGTGCCACTCTGGGACTAGCGGGGCCGCGGCGGGAGACCCAGTACTTC. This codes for CATLGLAGPRRETQYF.

Here the CDR3 DNA reads TGTGCCAGCAGCCCGAGAGGGTCGGACAGTAGAATCTCTGGAAACACCATATATTTT. The encoded protein is CASSPRGSDSRISGNTIYF. The rearrangement joins TRBV9 to TRBJ1-3; D might be TRBD1 (6 bases). V was pared by 4 bases and J by 0 bases, with 23 bases between. The germline gives CDR1 SGDLS, CDR2 YYNGEE. The CDR3 is 19 residues long. The variable domain in full, completed from reference TRBV9 and TRBJ1-3, reads DSGVTQTPKHLITATGQRVTLRCSPRSGDLSVYWYQQSLDQGLQFLIQYYNGEERAKGNILERFSAQQFPDLHSELNLSSLELGDSALYFCASSPRGSDSRISGNTIYFGEGSWLTVV.

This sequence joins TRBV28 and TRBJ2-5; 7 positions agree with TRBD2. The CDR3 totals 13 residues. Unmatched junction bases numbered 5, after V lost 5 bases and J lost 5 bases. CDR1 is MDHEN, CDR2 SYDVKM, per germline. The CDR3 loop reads CASSGGGYETQYF. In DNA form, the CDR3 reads TGTGCCAGCAGTGGGGGAGGGTATGAGACCCAGTACTTC.

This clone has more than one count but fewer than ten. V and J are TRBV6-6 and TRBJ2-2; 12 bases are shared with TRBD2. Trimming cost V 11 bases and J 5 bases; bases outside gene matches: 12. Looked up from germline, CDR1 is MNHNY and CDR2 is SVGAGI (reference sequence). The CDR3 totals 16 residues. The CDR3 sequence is CAALPSGRALTGELFF. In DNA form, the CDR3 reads TGTGCCGCCCTACCTAGCGGGAGGGCCCTGACCGGGGAGCTGTTTTTT.

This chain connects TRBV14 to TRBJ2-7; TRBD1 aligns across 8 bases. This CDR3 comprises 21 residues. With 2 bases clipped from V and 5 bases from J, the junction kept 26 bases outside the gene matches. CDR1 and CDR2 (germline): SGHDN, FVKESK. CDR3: CASSQHLGGDRGGESAHEQYF. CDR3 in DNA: TGTGCCAGCAGCCAACACCTGGGGGGCGACAGGGGAGGTGAAAGTGCCCACGAGCAGTACTTC.

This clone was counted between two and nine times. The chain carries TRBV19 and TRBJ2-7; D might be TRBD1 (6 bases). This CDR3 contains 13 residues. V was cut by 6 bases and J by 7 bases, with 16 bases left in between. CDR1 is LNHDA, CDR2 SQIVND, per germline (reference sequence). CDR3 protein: CASSPSTGREQYF. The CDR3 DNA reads TGTGCCAGTAGCCCCTCCACAGGGCGAGAGCAGTACTTC.

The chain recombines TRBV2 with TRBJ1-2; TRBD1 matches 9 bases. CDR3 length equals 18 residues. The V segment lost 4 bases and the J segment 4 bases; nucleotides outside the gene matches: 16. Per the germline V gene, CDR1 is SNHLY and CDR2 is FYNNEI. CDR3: CASSAVGQGSGVGYGYTF. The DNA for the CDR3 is TGTGCCAGCAGTGCGGTTGGACAGGGGAGTGGGGTCGGCTATGGCTACACCTTC. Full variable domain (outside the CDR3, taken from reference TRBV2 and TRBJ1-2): EPEVTQTPSHQVTQMGQEVILRCVPISNHLYFYWYRQILGQKVEFLVSFYNNEISEKSEIFDDQFSVERPDGSNFTLKIRSTKLEDSAMYFCASSAVGQGSGVGYGYTFGSGTRLTVV.

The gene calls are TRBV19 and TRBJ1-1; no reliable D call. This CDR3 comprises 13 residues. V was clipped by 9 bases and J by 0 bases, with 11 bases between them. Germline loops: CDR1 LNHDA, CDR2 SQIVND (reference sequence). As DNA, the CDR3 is TGTGCCAGCGTCCCGCCGGTGAACACTGAAGCTTTCTTT. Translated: CASVPPVNTEAFF.

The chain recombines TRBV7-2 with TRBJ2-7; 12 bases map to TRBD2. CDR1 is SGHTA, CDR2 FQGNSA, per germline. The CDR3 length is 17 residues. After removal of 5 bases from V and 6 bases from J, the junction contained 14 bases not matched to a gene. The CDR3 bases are TGTGCCAGCAGCCTTTGGATGGGGAGGACTAGCGGGACCGAGCAGTACTTC. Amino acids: CASSLWMGRTSGTEQYF.

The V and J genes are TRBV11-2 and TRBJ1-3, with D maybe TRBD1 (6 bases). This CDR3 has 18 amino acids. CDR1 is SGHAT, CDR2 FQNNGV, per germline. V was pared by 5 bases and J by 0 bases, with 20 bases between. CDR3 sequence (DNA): TGTGCCAGCAGCCGACTGGGAGGGGGGACTAGCTCTGGAAACACCATATATTTT. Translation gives CASSRLGGGTSSGNTIYF.

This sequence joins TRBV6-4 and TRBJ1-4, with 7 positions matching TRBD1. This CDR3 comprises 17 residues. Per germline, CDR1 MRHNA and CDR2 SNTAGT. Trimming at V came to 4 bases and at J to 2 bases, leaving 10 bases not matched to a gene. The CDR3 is CASSGQGWVQTNEKLFF. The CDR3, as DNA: TGTGCCAGCAGTGGACAGGGCTGGGTGCAGACTAATGAAAAACTGTTTTTT.

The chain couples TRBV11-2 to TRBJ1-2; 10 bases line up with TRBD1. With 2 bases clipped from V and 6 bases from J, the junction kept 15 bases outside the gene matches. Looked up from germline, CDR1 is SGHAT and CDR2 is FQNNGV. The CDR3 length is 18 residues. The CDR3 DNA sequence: TGTGCCAGCAGCTTAAGGGCTGGAGACAGGGGGCGATTAGATGGCTACACCTTC. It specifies CASSLRAGDRGRLDGYTF.

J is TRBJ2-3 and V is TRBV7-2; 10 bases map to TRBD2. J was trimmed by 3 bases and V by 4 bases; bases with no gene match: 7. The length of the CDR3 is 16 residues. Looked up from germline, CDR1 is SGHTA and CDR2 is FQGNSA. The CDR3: CASSSRAGGPTDTQYF. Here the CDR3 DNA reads TGTGCCAGCAGCTCGAGAGCGGGAGGGCCGACAGATACGCAGTATTTT.

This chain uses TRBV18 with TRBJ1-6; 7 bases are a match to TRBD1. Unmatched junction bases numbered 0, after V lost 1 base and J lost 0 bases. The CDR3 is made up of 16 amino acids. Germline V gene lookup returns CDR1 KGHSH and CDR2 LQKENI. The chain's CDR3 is CASSPRTGSYNSPLHF. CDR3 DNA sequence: TGTGCCAGCTCACCACGGACAGGCTCCTATAATTCACCCCTCCACTTT.

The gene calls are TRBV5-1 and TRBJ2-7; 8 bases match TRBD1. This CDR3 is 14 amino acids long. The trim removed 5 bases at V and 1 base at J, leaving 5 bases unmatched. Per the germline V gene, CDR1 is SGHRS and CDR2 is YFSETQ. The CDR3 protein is CASSRDRRSYEQYF. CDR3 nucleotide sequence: TGCGCCAGCAGTAGGGACAGGAGGTCCTACGAGCAGTACTTC. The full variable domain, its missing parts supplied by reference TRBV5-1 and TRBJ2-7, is KAGVTQTPRYLIKTRGQQVTLSCSPISGHRSVSWYQQTPGQGLQFLFEYFSETQRNKGNFPGRFSGRQFSNSRSEMNVSTLELGDSALYLCASSRDRRSYEQYFGPGTRLTVT.

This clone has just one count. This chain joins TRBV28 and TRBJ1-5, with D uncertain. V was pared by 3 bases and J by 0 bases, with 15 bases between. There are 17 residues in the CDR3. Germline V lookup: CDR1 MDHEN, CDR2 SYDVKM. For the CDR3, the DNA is TGTGCCAGCAGTTTCGAGTTTGGGCAGTATAGCAATCAGCCCCAGCATTTT. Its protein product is CASSFEFGQYSNQPQHF.

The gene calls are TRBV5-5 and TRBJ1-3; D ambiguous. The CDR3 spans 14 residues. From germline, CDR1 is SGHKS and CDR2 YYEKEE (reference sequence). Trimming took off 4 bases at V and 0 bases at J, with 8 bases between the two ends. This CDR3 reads CASSRGTSGNTIYF. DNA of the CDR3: TGTGCCAGCAGCCGGGGAACCTCTGGAAACACCATATATTTT.

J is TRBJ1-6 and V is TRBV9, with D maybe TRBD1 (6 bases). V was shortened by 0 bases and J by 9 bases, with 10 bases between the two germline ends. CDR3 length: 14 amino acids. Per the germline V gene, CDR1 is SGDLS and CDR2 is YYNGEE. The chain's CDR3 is CASSVAGAGSPLHF. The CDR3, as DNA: TGTGCCAGCAGCGTAGCAGGGGCTGGTTCACCCCTCCACTTT.

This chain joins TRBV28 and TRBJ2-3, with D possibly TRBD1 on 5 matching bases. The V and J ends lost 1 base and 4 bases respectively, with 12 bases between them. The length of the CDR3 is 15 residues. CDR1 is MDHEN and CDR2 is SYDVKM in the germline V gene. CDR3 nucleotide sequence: TGTGCCAGCAGTTTATCCTGGGGCAGCTCAGATACGCAGTATTTT. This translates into CASSLSWGSSDTQYF.

CDR3: CASSPTPTGASGELFF. The CDR3 coding sequence is TGTGCCAGCAGTCCTACCCCGACAGGGGCTAGCGGGGAGCTGTTTTTT. The chain carries TRBV27 and TRBJ2-2, with 8 bases identical to TRBD1. V dropped 5 bases and J dropped 7; count of bases not matched to a gene: 12. The CDR3 is 16 residues long. The V gene's germline CDR1 is MNHEY and CDR2 SMNVEV (reference sequence).

CDR3 sequence reads: CASSRTVGVYEQYF. In DNA form, the CDR3 reads TGTGCCAGTAGTCGGACAGTAGGGGTCTACGAGCAGTACTTC. The genes are TRBV19 and TRBJ2-7; weak D call: TRBD1 (6 bases). The CDR3 has 14 residues. Germline CDR1 reads LNHDA; CDR2 reads SQIVND (reference sequence). Trimming took off 5 bases at V and 3 bases at J, with 14 bases between the two ends.

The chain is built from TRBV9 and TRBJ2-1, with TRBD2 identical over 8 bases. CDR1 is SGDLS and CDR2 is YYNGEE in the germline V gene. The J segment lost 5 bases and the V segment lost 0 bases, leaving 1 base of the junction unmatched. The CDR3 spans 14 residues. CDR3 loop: CASSVAGGDNEQFF. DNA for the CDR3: TGTGCCAGCAGCGTAGCGGGAGGGGACAATGAGCAGTTCTTC.

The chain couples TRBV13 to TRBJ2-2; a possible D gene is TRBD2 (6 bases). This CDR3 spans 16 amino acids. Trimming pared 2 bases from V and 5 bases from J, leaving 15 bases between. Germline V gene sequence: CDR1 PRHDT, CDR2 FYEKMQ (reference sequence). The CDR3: CASSLYSGVGTGELFF. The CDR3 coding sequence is TGTGCCAGCAGCTTATATTCGGGAGTGGGGACCGGGGAGCTGTTTTTT.

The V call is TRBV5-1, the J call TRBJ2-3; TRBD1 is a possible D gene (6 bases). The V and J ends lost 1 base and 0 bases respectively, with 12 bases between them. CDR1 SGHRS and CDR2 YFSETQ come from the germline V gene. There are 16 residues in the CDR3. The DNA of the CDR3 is TGCGCCAGCAGCTTGCAGGGGACGGATAGCACAGATACGCAGTATTTT. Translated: CASSLQGTDSTDTQYF.

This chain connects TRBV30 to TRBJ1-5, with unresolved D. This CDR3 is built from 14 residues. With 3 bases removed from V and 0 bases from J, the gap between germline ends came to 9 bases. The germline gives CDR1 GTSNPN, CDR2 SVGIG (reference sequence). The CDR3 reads CAWSEGYSNQPQHF. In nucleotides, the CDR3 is TGTGCCTGGAGCGAGGGTTATAGCAATCAGCCCCAGCATTTT.